These T cell receptor beta chains were read from a single sample in a study of blood T cell repertoires in COVID-19. The protocol was immunoSEQ multiplex PCR, while the TCRdb copy is restricted to in-frame clones and leaves out a portion. This sample yields 200,000 to 250,000 clones, of which over 60% are seen a single time; approximately 6% belongs to the top ten. The sample consisted of peripheral blood. Source of these receptors: a woman aged 70 to 79 with acute or convalescent COVID-19. Both conserved end residues are part of each CDR3. The order of the fields is clone size, V gene, D gene, CDR3 length, J gene, CDR3 DNA, CDR3 protein. D genes are given only for firm matches. Clone size is stated in some rows and not others, as once, few, many or a class when expanded.

clone size: NA; V gene: TRBV2; D gene: NA; CDR3 length: 13; J gene: TRBJ2-3; CDR3 DNA: TGTGCCAGCAGTGGACAGCGCACAGATACGCAGTATTTT; CDR3 protein: CASSGQRTDTQYF
clone size: NA; V gene: TRBV3-1/TRBV3-2; D gene: TRBD2; CDR3 length: 17; J gene: TRBJ2-1; CDR3 DNA: TGTGCCAGCAGCCCTAGGACTAGCGGGATCTCCTACAATGAGCAGTTCTTC; CDR3 protein: CASSPRTSGISYNEQFF
clone size: NA; V gene: TRBV2; D gene: NA; CDR3 length: 13; J gene: TRBJ1-2; CDR3 DNA: TGTGCCAGCAGTGGACAGGATCTCTCTGGCTACACCTTC; CDR3 protein: CASSGQDLSGYTF
clone size: NA; V gene: TRBV6-6; D gene: NA; CDR3 length: 15; J gene: TRBJ2-7; CDR3 DNA: TGTGCCAGCAGTTACTCGATTTTCGGGGGCTACGAGCAGTACTTC; CDR3 protein: CASSYSIFGGYEQYF
clone size: NA; V gene: TRBV5-4; D gene: TRBD1; CDR3 length: 17; J gene: TRBJ2-5; CDR3 DNA: TGTGCCAGCAGCTTGGACGGACAGGGGGCTCGCGAAGAGACCCAGTACTTC; CDR3 protein: CASSLDGQGAREETQYF
clone size: NA; V gene: TRBV9; D gene: TRBD1; CDR3 length: 14; J gene: TRBJ2-7; CDR3 DNA: TGTGCCAGCAGCGTAGTCAGGGGGTGGGACGAGCAGTACTTC; CDR3 protein: CASSVVRGWDEQYF
clone size: NA; V gene: TRBV9; D gene: NA; CDR3 length: 15; J gene: TRBJ1-1; CDR3 DNA: TGTGCCAGCAGCGTAGGCCCGGAGATGAACACTGAAGCTTTCTTT; CDR3 protein: CASSVGPEMNTEAFF
clone size: NA; V gene: TRBV28; D gene: NA; CDR3 length: 14; J gene: TRBJ2-7; CDR3 DNA: TGTGCCAGCAGCGATTTCGGACTCGACCGCGAGCAGTACTTC; CDR3 protein: CASSDFGLDREQYF
clone size: NA; V gene: TRBV29-1; D gene: NA; CDR3 length: 11; J gene: TRBJ2-7; CDR3 DNA: TGCAGCGCAATGGCTAGTTACGAGCAGTACTTC; CDR3 protein: CSAMASYEQYF
clone size: NA; V gene: TRBV6-5; D gene: TRBD2; CDR3 length: 14; J gene: TRBJ2-1; CDR3 DNA: TGTGCCAGCAGTTACTCGCCACTAGCGGGAGTGCAGTTCTTC; CDR3 protein: CASSYSPLAGVQFF
clone size: NA; V gene: TRBV24-1; D gene: TRBD2; CDR3 length: 16; J gene: TRBJ2-2; CDR3 DNA: TGTGCCACCAGTGCCCTTACTAGCGGGAGTACCGGGGAGCTGTTTTTT; CDR3 protein: CATSALTSGSTGELFF
clone size: NA; V gene: TRBV7-2; D gene: NA; CDR3 length: 15; J gene: TRBJ1-6; CDR3 DNA: TGTGCCAGCAGCTTTAATCAGGGCGATAATTCACCCCTCCACTTT; CDR3 protein: CASSFNQGDNSPLHF
clone size: few; V gene: TRBV7-2; D gene: NA; CDR3 length: 15; J gene: TRBJ2-1; CDR3 DNA: TGTGCCAGCAGCTTTTACGGGAGTTCCGGGGATGAGCAGTTCTTC; CDR3 protein: CASSFYGSSGDEQFF
clone size: NA; V gene: TRBV5-1; D gene: TRBD1; CDR3 length: 19; J gene: TRBJ1-4; CDR3 DNA: TGCGCCAGCAGCTCTTTCCTGGGACAGGGGGGAACTGAAGTGAAAAAACTGTTTTTT; CDR3 protein: CASSSFLGQGGTEVKKLFF
clone size: few; V gene: TRBV19; D gene: TRBD1; CDR3 length: 17; J gene: TRBJ2-5; CDR3 DNA: TGTGCCAGTAGTAAAGGGGTCCGGCTACAGGGGGACGAGACCCAGTACTTC; CDR3 protein: CASSKGVRLQGDETQYF
clone size: NA; V gene: TRBV2; D gene: NA; CDR3 length: 15; J gene: TRBJ2-3; CDR3 DNA: TGTGCCAGCAGTGAAGAAGCCACGGGCACAGATACGCAGTATTTT; CDR3 protein: CASSEEATGTDTQYF
clone size: NA; V gene: TRBV9; D gene: TRBD2; CDR3 length: 15; J gene: TRBJ2-7; CDR3 DNA: TGTGCCAGCAGCGTAGGTGGGGCGGGGGCCTACGAGCAGTACTTC; CDR3 protein: CASSVGGAGAYEQYF
clone size: NA; V gene: TRBV5-4; D gene: TRBD1; CDR3 length: 15; J gene: TRBJ2-5; CDR3 DNA: TGTGCCAGCAGCTCACCGGGGACAGGGCAAGAGACCCAGTACTTC; CDR3 protein: CASSSPGTGQETQYF
clone size: NA; V gene: TRBV6-1; D gene: NA; CDR3 length: 11; J gene: TRBJ2-7; CDR3 DNA: TGTGCCAGCAGTGAAATCAACGAGCAGTACTTC; CDR3 protein: CASSEINEQYF
clone size: NA; V gene: TRBV28; D gene: TRBD2; CDR3 length: 18; J gene: TRBJ2-7; CDR3 DNA: TGTGCCAGCAGTTCCCTTCCGACTAGCGGGAGTTTCCACTACGAGCAGTACTTC; CDR3 protein: CASSSLPTSGSFHYEQYF
clone size: NA; V gene: TRBV29-1; D gene: TRBD1; CDR3 length: 14; J gene: TRBJ1-2; CDR3 DNA: TGCAGCGTTGAAGGGACAGGGAGCAACTATGGCTACACCTTC; CDR3 protein: CSVEGTGSNYGYTF
clone size: NA; V gene: TRBV19; D gene: NA; CDR3 length: 15; J gene: TRBJ1-2; CDR3 DNA: TGTGCCAGTAGTTCCTCCTCGCAGGGTCCCTATGGCTACACCTTC; CDR3 protein: CASSSSSQGPYGYTF
clone size: NA; V gene: TRBV11-2; D gene: NA; CDR3 length: 15; J gene: TRBJ2-1; CDR3 DNA: TGTGCCAGCAGCTTCGCGAACCTAGCCTACAATGAGCAGTTCTTC; CDR3 protein: CASSFANLAYNEQFF
clone size: few; V gene: TRBV5-5; D gene: TRBD1; CDR3 length: 16; J gene: TRBJ2-3; CDR3 DNA: TGTGCCAGCAGCCTCACCGGGACAGGGAGCACAGATACGCAGTATTTT; CDR3 protein: CASSLTGTGSTDTQYF
clone size: NA; V gene: TRBV3-1/TRBV3-2; D gene: NA; CDR3 length: 14; J gene: TRBJ2-7; CDR3 DNA: TGTGCCAGCAGCCAAGGGACAGTATCCTACGAGCAGTACTTC; CDR3 protein: CASSQGTVSYEQYF
clone size: NA; V gene: TRBV6-5; D gene: TRBD1; CDR3 length: 12; J gene: TRBJ2-3; CDR3 DNA: TGTGCCAGCGGGACAGGGTCGGATACGCAGTATTTT; CDR3 protein: CASGTGSDTQYF
clone size: NA; V gene: TRBV24-1; D gene: NA; CDR3 length: 13; J gene: TRBJ2-1; CDR3 DNA: TGTGCCACCAGTGATTTGGGGGGGAATGAGCAGTTCTTC; CDR3 protein: CATSDLGGNEQFF
clone size: few; V gene: TRBV3-1/TRBV3-2; D gene: TRBD1; CDR3 length: 13; J gene: TRBJ1-1; CDR3 DNA: TGTGCCAGCAGCCGACAGGGAAACACTGAAGCTTTCTTT; CDR3 protein: CASSRQGNTEAFF
clone size: NA; V gene: TRBV28; D gene: NA; CDR3 length: 15; J gene: TRBJ2-1; CDR3 DNA: TGTGCCAGCAGTTTTTTGAGACAGCTTTCCAATGAGCAGTTCTTC; CDR3 protein: CASSFLRQLSNEQFF
clone size: NA; V gene: TRBV5-1; D gene: TRBD1; CDR3 length: 13; J gene: TRBJ1-1; CDR3 DNA: TGCGCCAGCAAGGGACAGGGCAACACTGAAGCTTTCTTT; CDR3 protein: CASKGQGNTEAFF
clone size: NA; V gene: TRBV27; D gene: TRBD1; CDR3 length: 13; J gene: TRBJ2-7; CDR3 DNA: TGTGCCAGCAAGCTTCGGGACAGGGACGAGCAGTACTTC; CDR3 protein: CASKLRDRDEQYF
clone size: NA; V gene: TRBV27; D gene: NA; CDR3 length: 12; J gene: TRBJ1-3; CDR3 DNA: TGTGCCAGCCGGGGGGGTGGAAACACCATATATTTT; CDR3 protein: CASRGGGNTIYF
clone size: NA; V gene: TRBV25-1; D gene: TRBD2; CDR3 length: 17; J gene: TRBJ2-7; CDR3 DNA: TGTGCCAGCAGGGGACTAGCGGGAGGGCCGAGCTCCTACGAGCAGTACTTC; CDR3 protein: CASRGLAGGPSSYEQYF
clone size: few; V gene: TRBV5-1; D gene: NA; CDR3 length: 15; J gene: TRBJ2-6; CDR3 DNA: TGCGCCAGCAGCTTCGGAGGGTCTGGGGCCAACGTCCTGACTTTC; CDR3 protein: CASSFGGSGANVLTF
clone size: few; V gene: TRBV7-2; D gene: TRBD2; CDR3 length: 16; J gene: TRBJ2-1; CDR3 DNA: TGTGCCAGCAGCCTTCTGGGGGGAGGGTATTACAATGAGCAGTTCTTC; CDR3 protein: CASSLLGGGYYNEQFF
clone size: NA; V gene: TRBV19; D gene: TRBD1; CDR3 length: 14; J gene: TRBJ1-1; CDR3 DNA: TGTGCCAGTAGTTCTGACAGGGGGTCCACTGAAGCTTTCTTT; CDR3 protein: CASSSDRGSTEAFF
clone size: NA; V gene: TRBV30; D gene: TRBD1; CDR3 length: 13; J gene: TRBJ1-5; CDR3 DNA: TGTGCCTGGAGTGTAGCAGGGGGTGAGCCCCAGCATTTT; CDR3 protein: CAWSVAGGEPQHF
clone size: few; V gene: TRBV5-5; D gene: NA; CDR3 length: 15; J gene: TRBJ2-3; CDR3 DNA: TGTGCCAGCAGCTTGGCACGGGAGTACACAGATACGCAGTATTTT; CDR3 protein: CASSLAREYTDTQYF
clone size: NA; V gene: TRBV27; D gene: TRBD1; CDR3 length: 15; J gene: TRBJ1-1; CDR3 DNA: TGTGCCAGCAGTTGGGCGGACAGGAGGGAAACTGAAGCTTTCTTT; CDR3 protein: CASSWADRRETEAFF
clone size: NA; V gene: TRBV12-3/TRBV12-4; D gene: NA; CDR3 length: 13; J gene: TRBJ1-1; CDR3 DNA: TGTGCCAGCAGTTTCCAGGTAAACACTGAAGCTTTCTTT; CDR3 protein: CASSFQVNTEAFF
clone size: NA; V gene: TRBV27; D gene: NA; CDR3 length: 13; J gene: TRBJ1-1; CDR3 DNA: TGTGCCAGCAGACCGTCGGGGGGTACTGAAGCTTTCTTT; CDR3 protein: CASRPSGGTEAFF
clone size: NA; V gene: TRBV28; D gene: NA; CDR3 length: 13; J gene: TRBJ2-3; CDR3 DNA: TGTGCCAGCAGTTTAGAAGATCGGGATACGCAGTATTTT; CDR3 protein: CASSLEDRDTQYF
clone size: NA; V gene: TRBV2; D gene: NA; CDR3 length: 14; J gene: TRBJ1-1; CDR3 DNA: TGTGCCAGCACCACCCAGGGCATGAACACTGAAGCTTTCTTT; CDR3 protein: CASTTQGMNTEAFF
clone size: NA; V gene: TRBV6-5; D gene: NA; CDR3 length: 15; J gene: TRBJ2-1; CDR3 DNA: TGTGCCAGCAGTCCCATGGAGAACACCTACAATGAGCAGTTCTTC; CDR3 protein: CASSPMENTYNEQFF
clone size: NA; V gene: TRBV21-1; D gene: NA; CDR3 length: 17; J gene: TRBJ2-1; CDR3 DNA: TGTGCCAGCAGCAAGAGATCCGGGACTAGCGGACACAATGAGCAGTTCTTC; CDR3 protein: CASSKRSGTSGHNEQFF
clone size: NA; V gene: TRBV5-1; D gene: NA; CDR3 length: 13; J gene: TRBJ2-5; CDR3 DNA: NA; CDR3 protein: CASILGGRETQYF
clone size: NA; V gene: TRBV19; D gene: NA; CDR3 length: 13; J gene: TRBJ1-3; CDR3 DNA: TGTGCCACTTCGACCGGGGCTGGAAACACCATATATTTT; CDR3 protein: CATSTGAGNTIYF
clone size: few; V gene: TRBV6-2/TRBV6-3; D gene: TRBD1; CDR3 length: 16; J gene: TRBJ1-3; CDR3 DNA: TGTGCCAGCAGTTACATCGGACAGGTCTCTGGAAACACCATATATTTT; CDR3 protein: CASSYIGQVSGNTIYF
clone size: NA; V gene: TRBV28; D gene: NA; CDR3 length: 11; J gene: TRBJ1-1; CDR3 DNA: TGTGCCGCCCGGGGGTACACTGAAGCTTTCTTT; CDR3 protein: CAARGYTEAFF
clone size: NA; V gene: TRBV19; D gene: NA; CDR3 length: 13; J gene: TRBJ1-2; CDR3 DNA: TGTGCCAGTAGCCTCGGACATAGGTATGGCTACACCTTC; CDR3 protein: CASSLGHRYGYTF
clone size: NA; V gene: TRBV6-5; D gene: TRBD1; CDR3 length: 15; J gene: TRBJ2-5; CDR3 DNA: TGTGCCAGCAGTTACCTACAGGGGGCGGGGGAGACCCAGTACTTC; CDR3 protein: CASSYLQGAGETQYF